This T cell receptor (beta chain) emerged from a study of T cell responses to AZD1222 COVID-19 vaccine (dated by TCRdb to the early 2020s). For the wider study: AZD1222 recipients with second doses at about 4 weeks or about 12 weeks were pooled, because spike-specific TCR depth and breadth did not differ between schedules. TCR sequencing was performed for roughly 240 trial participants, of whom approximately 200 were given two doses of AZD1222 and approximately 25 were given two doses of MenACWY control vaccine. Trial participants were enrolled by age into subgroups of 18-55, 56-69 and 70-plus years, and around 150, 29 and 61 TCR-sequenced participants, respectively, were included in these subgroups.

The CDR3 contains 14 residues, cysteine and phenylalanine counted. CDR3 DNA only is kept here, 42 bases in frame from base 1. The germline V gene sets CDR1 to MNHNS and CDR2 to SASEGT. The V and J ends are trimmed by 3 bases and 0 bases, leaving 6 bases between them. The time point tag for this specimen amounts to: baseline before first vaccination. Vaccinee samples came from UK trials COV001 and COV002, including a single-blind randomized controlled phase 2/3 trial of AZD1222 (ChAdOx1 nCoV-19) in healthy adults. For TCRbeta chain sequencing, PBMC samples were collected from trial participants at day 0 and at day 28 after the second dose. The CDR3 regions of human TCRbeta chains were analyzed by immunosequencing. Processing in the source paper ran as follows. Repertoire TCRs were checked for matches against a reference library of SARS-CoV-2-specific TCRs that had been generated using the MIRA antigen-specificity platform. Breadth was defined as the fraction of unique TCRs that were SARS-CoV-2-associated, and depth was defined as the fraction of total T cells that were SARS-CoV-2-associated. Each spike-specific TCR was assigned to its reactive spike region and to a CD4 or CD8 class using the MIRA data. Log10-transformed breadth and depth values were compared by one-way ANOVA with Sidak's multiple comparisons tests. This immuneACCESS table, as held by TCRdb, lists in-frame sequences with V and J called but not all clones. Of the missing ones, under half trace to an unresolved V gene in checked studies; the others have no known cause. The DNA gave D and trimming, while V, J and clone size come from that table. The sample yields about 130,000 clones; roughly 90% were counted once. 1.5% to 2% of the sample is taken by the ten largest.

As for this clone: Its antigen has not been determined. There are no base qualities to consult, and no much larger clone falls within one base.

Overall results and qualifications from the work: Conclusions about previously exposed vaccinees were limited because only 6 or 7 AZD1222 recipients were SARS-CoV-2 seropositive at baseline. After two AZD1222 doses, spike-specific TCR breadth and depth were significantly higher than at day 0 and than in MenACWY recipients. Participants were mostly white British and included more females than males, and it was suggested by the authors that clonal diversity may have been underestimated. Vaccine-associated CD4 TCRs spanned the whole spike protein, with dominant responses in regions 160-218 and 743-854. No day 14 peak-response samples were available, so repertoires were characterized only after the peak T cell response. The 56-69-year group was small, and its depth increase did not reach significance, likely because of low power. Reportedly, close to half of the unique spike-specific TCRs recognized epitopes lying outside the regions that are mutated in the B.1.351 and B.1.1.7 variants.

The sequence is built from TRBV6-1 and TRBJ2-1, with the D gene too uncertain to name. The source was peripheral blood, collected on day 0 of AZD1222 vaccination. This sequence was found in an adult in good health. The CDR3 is CASSDGSSYNEQFF. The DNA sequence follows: TGTGCCAGCAGTGATGGAAGCTCCTACAATGAGCAGTTCTTC.